This record concerns one TCR beta chain sequence. What it binds is not known. This entry belongs to a study of OX40 agonist ivuxolimab in advanced cancers. Overall study context: Patients were dosed intravenously with ivuxolimab at 0.01 to 10 mg/kg every 2 weeks.

General study points: Certain nonresponding patients likewise had low normalized T-cell clonal expansion.

CDR3 length: 16 residues. V gave up 2 bases and J gave up 2 bases, with 16 bases separating them. Germline CDR1 MDHEN, CDR2 SYDVKM. Data came from immunoSEQ multiplex PCR; TCRdb stores just in-frame clones and leaves some out. This sample has around 110,000 clones, with around 93% found just once. The sample was CD4+ or CD8+ T cells sorted from blood, taken in a trial of the OX40 agonist ivuxolimab. The V call is TRBV28, the J call TRBJ2-7; TRBD2 might be the D (5 bases). The receptor's source is an adult with an advanced solid tumor such as melanoma, head and neck, liver or kidney cancer. As DNA, the CDR3 is TGTGCCAGCAGTTTACCCCGGACTGAGGCTCCCTACGAGCAGTACTTC. Its translation: CASSLPRTEAPYEQYF. Variable domain in full (rest from reference TRBV28 and TRBJ2-7): DVKVTQSSRYLVKRTGEKVFLECVQDMDHENMFWYRQDPGLGLRLIYFSYDVKMKEKGDIPEGYSVSREKKERFSLILESASTNQTSMYLCASSLPRTEAPYEQYFGPGTRLTVT.